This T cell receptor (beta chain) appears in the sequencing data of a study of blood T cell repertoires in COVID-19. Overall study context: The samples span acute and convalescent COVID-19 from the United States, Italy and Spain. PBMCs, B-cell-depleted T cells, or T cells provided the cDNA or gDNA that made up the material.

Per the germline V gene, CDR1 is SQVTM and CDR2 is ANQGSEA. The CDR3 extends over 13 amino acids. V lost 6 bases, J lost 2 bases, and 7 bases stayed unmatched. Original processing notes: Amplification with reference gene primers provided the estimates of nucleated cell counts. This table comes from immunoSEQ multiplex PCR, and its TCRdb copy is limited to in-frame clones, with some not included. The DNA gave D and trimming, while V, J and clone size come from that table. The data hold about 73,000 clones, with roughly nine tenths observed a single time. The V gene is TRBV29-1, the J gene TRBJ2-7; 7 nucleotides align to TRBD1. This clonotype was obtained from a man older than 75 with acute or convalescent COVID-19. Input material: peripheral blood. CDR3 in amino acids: CSVARDRAYEQYF. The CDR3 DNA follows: TGCAGCGTGGCTAGGGACAGAGCCTACGAGCAGTACTTC.